Below are 20 T cell receptor beta chains sequenced from a single sample in a study of blood T cell repertoires in COVID-19. Clones were sequenced by immunoSEQ multiplex PCR, and TCRdb holds only the in-frame ones, with some missing. The table has 100,000 to 150,000 clones, about 85% seen once; the top ten hold about an eighth. The sequencing sample was made of peripheral blood. The receptors here all came from a man aged 60-69 years with acute or convalescent COVID-19.

This chain joins TRBV2 and TRBJ2-3, with D possibly matching TRBD2 (7 bases). This CDR3 comprises 15 residues. Trimming cost V 4 bases and J 0 bases, with 11 bases left between them. Germline loops: CDR1 SNHLY, CDR2 FYNNEI. The CDR3 nucleotides are TGTGCCAGCAGTGGCCCGGGGGGCAGCACAGATACGCAGTATTTT. Its translation is CASSGPGGSTDTQYF.

The V call is TRBV4-1, the J call TRBJ1-5, with a tentative D call TRBD1 (5 bases). The CDR3 contains 13 residues. From germline, CDR1 is MGHRA and CDR2 YSYEKL. The germline V and J ends were trimmed by 4 bases and 7 bases, with 11 bases remaining between them. The CDR3 bases are TGCGCCAGCAGCCTGTTAGGGGTCCAGCCCCAGCATTTT. Amino acids: CASSLLGVQPQHF.

The rearrangement joins TRBV28 to TRBJ2-4; 8 nucleotides line up with TRBD2. The CDR3 consists of 14 residues. The germline V gene has CDR1 MDHEN and CDR2 SYDVKM. V shed 3 bases, J shed 8 bases, and the junction held 6 bases outside the gene matches. This CDR3 reads CASSFSGTSDIQYF. The CDR3 DNA is TGTGCCAGCAGTTTTTCCGGGACTAGTGACATTCAGTACTTC.

This clone has more than one count but fewer than ten. V usage is TRBV5-1 and J usage is TRBJ1-2; 11 positions match TRBD1. J was trimmed by 7 bases and V by 4 bases; bases with no gene match: 6. This CDR3 is 14 amino acids long. Germline V CDR1 and CDR2: SGHRS, YFSETQ. This CDR3 is CASSRDRGRGGYTF. The CDR3 DNA follows: TGCGCCAGCAGCCGGGACAGGGGGAGAGGTGGCTACACCTTC. The whole variable domain, remainder taken from reference TRBV5-1 and TRBJ1-2, is KAGVTQTPRYLIKTRGQQVTLSCSPISGHRSVSWYQQTPGQGLQFLFEYFSETQRNKGNFPGRFSGRQFSNSRSEMNVSTLELGDSALYLCASSRDRGRGGYTFGSGTRLTVV.

The chain employs TRBV19 and TRBJ2-2; D may be TRBD2 (6 bases). The CDR3 totals 18 residues. The germline CDR1 and CDR2 sequences are LNHDA and SQIVND (reference sequence). The V and J ends lost 6 bases and 4 bases respectively, with 24 bases between them. CDR3 DNA sequence: TGTGCCAGTAGACCCTCCTCCGGCCGGGAGAGGGGCACCGGGGAGCTGTTTTTT. This encodes CASRPSSGRERGTGELFF.

The genes are TRBV3-1 (or the pseudogene TRBV3-2) and TRBJ2-7; D gene unclear. Trimming took off 3 bases at V and 4 bases at J, with 7 bases between the two ends. CDR1 is LGHDT and CDR2 is YNNKEL in the germline V gene (reference sequence). The CDR3 has 12 amino acids. CDR3 in DNA: TGTGCCAGCAGCCAGGCCCTTTACGAGCAGTACTTC. Translating gives CASSQALYEQYF.

The chain recombines TRBV29-1 with TRBJ2-1; 11 bases fit TRBD1. Germline CDR1 and CDR2: SQVTM and ANQGSEA. With V trimmed by 7 bases and J by 4 bases, 6 bases remained unmatched. This CDR3 is 14 amino acids long. The CDR3 here is CSAGGQGEYNEQFF. CDR3 DNA sequence: TGCAGCGCCGGGGGACAGGGGGAGTACAATGAGCAGTTCTTC.

The chain joins TRBV9 to TRBJ2-7, with D unclear. The V gene's germline CDR1 is SGDLS and CDR2 YYNGEE. V was trimmed by 6 bases and J by 0 bases, leaving 13 bases between them. The CDR3 has 14 amino acids. The CDR3 DNA is TGTGCCAGCACCCCCCAGGCCAGCTCCTACGAGCAGTACTTC. This gives the protein CASTPQASSYEQYF. The whole variable domain, filled in from reference TRBV9 and TRBJ2-7, reads DSGVTQTPKHLITATGQRVTLRCSPRSGDLSVYWYQQSLDQGLQFLIQYYNGEERAKGNILERFSAQQFPDLHSELNLSSLELGDSALYFCASTPQASSYEQYFGPGTRLTVT.

The J gene is TRBJ2-1, the V gene TRBV5-4; 9 nucleotides agree with TRBD1. Germline CDR1 and CDR2: SGHNT and YYREEE (reference sequence). V trimming: 3 bases; J trimming: 4 bases; junction bases outside the gene matches: 5. The CDR3 is made up of 15 amino acids. The CDR3 nucleotides read TGTGCCAGCAGCTCCGGACAGGGGAGGTACAATGAGCAGTTCTTC. Translating gives CASSSGQGRYNEQFF.

This clone occurred once. V usage is TRBV9 and J usage is TRBJ2-3, with no clear D. Trimming took off 4 bases at V and 4 bases at J, with 13 bases between the two ends. Germline V gene lookup returns CDR1 SGDLS and CDR2 YYNGEE. This CDR3 contains 14 residues. The CDR3 loop reads CASSPMAQADTQYF. In DNA form, the CDR3 reads TGTGCCAGCAGCCCAATGGCCCAGGCAGATACGCAGTATTTT.

This clone occurred once. This chain uses TRBV2 with TRBJ2-3, with D maybe TRBD2 (6 bases). Germline V gives CDR1 SNHLY, CDR2 FYNNEI. This CDR3 is built from 15 residues. Trimming took off 8 bases at V and 1 base at J, with 16 bases between the two ends. The CDR3 reads CASVSRELGTDTQYF. CDR3 nucleotide sequence: TGTGCCAGCGTGAGCCGGGAGTTAGGCACAGATACGCAGTATTTT.

The V call is TRBV5-1, the J call TRBJ2-2, with 7 bases identical to TRBD1. V lost 3 bases, J lost 0 bases, and 2 bases stayed unmatched. Germline V gene sequence: CDR1 SGHRS, CDR2 YFSETQ. The CDR3 extends over 15 amino acids. CDR3 coding DNA: TGCGCCAGCAGCTCCGGGACAGCGAACACCGGGGAGCTGTTTTTT. This gives the protein CASSSGTANTGELFF.

CDR3 in amino acids: CASSSRPSVLRDTQYF. CDR3 DNA: TGTGCCAGCAGCTCTAGACCTAGCGTTCTACGCGATACGCAGTATTTT. The chain combines TRBV7-3 with TRBJ2-3; D may be TRBD2 (6 bases). This CDR3 spans 16 amino acids. V was trimmed by 4 bases and J by 6 bases, leaving 20 bases between them. Germline CDR1 and CDR2: SGHTA and FQGTGA.

The chain joins TRBV25-1 to TRBJ1-2, with TRBD1 matching 7 bases. The CDR3 runs to 15 residues. Looked up from germline, CDR1 is MGHDK and CDR2 is SYGVNS. The ends lost 5 bases at V and 1 base at J; junction bases unmatched: 7. The CDR3 bases are TGTGCCAGCAGTCGCACCGGGACAGTTAACTATGGCTACACCTTC. Translating gives CASSRTGTVNYGYTF.

The V and J genes are TRBV27 and TRBJ1-1; TRBD1 might be the D (5 bases). CDR1 MNHEY and CDR2 SMNVEV come from the germline V gene (reference sequence). The length of the CDR3 is 13 residues. The ends were cut back, 6 bases at V and 5 bases at J, with 13 bases in the middle. CDR3 nucleotides: TGTGCCAGCAGGTCACACAGGTTTACTGAAGCTTTCTTT. Protein sequence: CASRSHRFTEAFF.

The chain uses TRBV29-1 and TRBJ1-5; a possible D gene is TRBD1 (5 bases). This CDR3 has 15 amino acids. Trimming pared 6 bases from V and 0 bases from J, leaving 15 bases between. CDR1 SQVTM and CDR2 ANQGSEA come from the germline V gene. The DNA of the CDR3 is TGCAGCGTGCGAGACAGCCTATATAGCAATCAGCCCCAGCATTTT. This gives the protein CSVRDSLYSNQPQHF. The whole variable domain, remainder taken from reference TRBV29-1 and TRBJ1-5, is SAVISQKPSRDICQRGTSLTIQCQVDSQVTMMFWYRQQPGQSLTLIATANQGSEATYESGFVIDKFPISRPNLTFSTLTVSNMSPEDSSIYLCSVRDSLYSNQPQHFGDGTRLSIL.

The chain carries TRBV4-1 and TRBJ1-5; possible D gene TRBD1, 5 bases. Trimming stripped 2 bases from V and 4 bases from J, with 12 bases between. Looked up from germline, CDR1 is MGHRA and CDR2 is YSYEKL. The CDR3 is 15 residues long. The CDR3 is CASSQRLGDNQPQHF. CDR3 sequence (DNA): TGCGCCAGCAGCCAAAGATTAGGGGATAATCAGCCCCAGCATTTT.

The chain employs TRBV7-2 and TRBJ2-7; possible D gene TRBD1, 5 bases. Germline V gene data show CDR1 as SGHTA and CDR2 as FQGNSA. This CDR3 region has 14 residues. Between the trimmed V and J ends, which lost 4 bases and 5 bases, there was a span of 15 bases. The CDR3 DNA is TGTGCCAGCAGCTGGCAAGGGGCGAGAAACGAGCAGTACTTC. Its translation is CASSWQGARNEQYF. The variable domain in full, completed from reference TRBV7-2 and TRBJ2-7, reads GAGVSQSPSNKVTEKGKDVELRCDPISGHTALYWYRQSLGQGLEFLIYFQGNSAPDKSGLPSDRFSAERTGGSVSTLTIQRTQQEDSAVYLCASSWQGARNEQYFGPGTRLTVT.

This clone appeared a single time. The chain links TRBV28 to TRBJ1-2; D is possibly TRBD1 (5 bases). The CDR3 extends over 14 amino acids. The germline gives CDR1 MDHEN, CDR2 SYDVKM. V was trimmed by 1 base and J by 3 bases, leaving 9 bases between them. CDR3 amino acids: CASSLSGGYYGYTF. Here the CDR3 DNA reads TGTGCCAGCAGTTTATCCGGGGGTTACTATGGCTACACCTTC.

The rearrangement joins TRBV7-9 to TRBJ2-7; 8 bases map to TRBD1. Trimming cost V 1 base and J 0 bases; bases outside gene matches: 5. Germline loops: CDR1 SEHNR, CDR2 FQNEAQ (reference sequence). This CDR3 contains 16 residues. CDR3 residues: CASSLVGQGFSYEQYF. For the CDR3, the DNA is TGTGCCAGCAGCTTAGTTGGACAGGGCTTCTCCTACGAGCAGTACTTC.